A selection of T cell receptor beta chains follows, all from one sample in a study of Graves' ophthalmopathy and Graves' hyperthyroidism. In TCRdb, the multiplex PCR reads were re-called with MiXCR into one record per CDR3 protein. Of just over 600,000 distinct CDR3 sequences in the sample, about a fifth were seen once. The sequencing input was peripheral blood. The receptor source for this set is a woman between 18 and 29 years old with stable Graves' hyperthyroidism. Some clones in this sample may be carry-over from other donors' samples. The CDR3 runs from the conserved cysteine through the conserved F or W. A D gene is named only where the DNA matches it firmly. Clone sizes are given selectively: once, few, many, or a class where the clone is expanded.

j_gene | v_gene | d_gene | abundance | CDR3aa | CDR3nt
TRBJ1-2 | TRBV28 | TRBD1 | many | CASTEQGWRLHPLGYTF | TGTGCCAGCACCGAACAGGGGTGGAGATTACACCCCCTTGGCTACACCTTC
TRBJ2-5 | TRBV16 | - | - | CASSPRDTPGETQYF | TGTGCCAGCAGCCCACGGGACACCCCTGGGGAGACCCAGTACTTC
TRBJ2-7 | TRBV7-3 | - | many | CASSLSPNYEQYF | TGTGCCAGCAGCTTATCTCCCAACTACGAGCAGTACTTC
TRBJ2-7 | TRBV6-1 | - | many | CASSESSSYEQYF | TGTGCCAGCAGTGAATCCAGTTCCTACGAGCAGTACTTC
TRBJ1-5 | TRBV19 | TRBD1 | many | CASSISDRTFQPQHF | TGTGCCAGTAGTATCTCGGACAGGACCTTCCAGCCCCAGCATTTT
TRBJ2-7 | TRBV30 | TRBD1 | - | CAWSVAGGRIEQYF | TGTGCCTGGAGTGTGGCAGGGGGTCGGATCGAGCAGTACTTC
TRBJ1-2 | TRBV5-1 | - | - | CASSLAWRGKTNYGYTF | TGCGCCAGCAGCTTGGCCTGGAGAGGAAAGACTAACTATGGCTACACCTTC
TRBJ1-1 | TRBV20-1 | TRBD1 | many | CSAREDRGLGTEAFF | TGCAGTGCTAGAGAGGACAGGGGGCTAGGGACTGAAGCTTTCTTT
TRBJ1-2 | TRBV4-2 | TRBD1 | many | CASSQSATRTGSGYTF | TGTGCCAGCAGCCAATCCGCGACCCGGACAGGGAGCGGCTACACCTTC
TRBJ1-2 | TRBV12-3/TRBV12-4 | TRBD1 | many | CASSYGTGAYGYTF | TGTGCCAGCAGTTACGGGACAGGGGCTTATGGCTACACCTTC
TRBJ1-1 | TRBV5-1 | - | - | CASSLFTGTPEAFF | TGCGCCAGCAGCTTGTTCACAGGGACCCCTGAAGCTTTCTTT
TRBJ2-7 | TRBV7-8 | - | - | CASSLATLWEQYF | TGTGCCAGCAGCTTAGCCACTCTATGGGAGCAGTACTTC
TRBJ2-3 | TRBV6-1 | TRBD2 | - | CASISGGGGAGDTQYF | TGTGCCAGCATCTCGGGAGGCGGGGGGGCGGGGGATACGCAGTATTTT
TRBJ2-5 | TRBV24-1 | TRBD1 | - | CATSDQTGELETQYF | TGTGCCACCAGTGATCAGACAGGGGAATTAGAGACCCAGTACTTC
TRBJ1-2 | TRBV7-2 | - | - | CASSLAAAIANYGYTF | TGTGCCAGCAGCTTAGCGGCAGCGATTGCTAACTATGGCTACACCTTC
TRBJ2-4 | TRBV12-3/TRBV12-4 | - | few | CASSSGTDWGPIQYF | TGTGCCAGCAGCTCGGGGACTGACTGGGGCCCCATTCAGTACTTC
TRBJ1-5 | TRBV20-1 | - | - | CSALQLSSNQPQHF | TGCAGTGCTCTACAATTATCAAGCAATCAGCCCCAGCATTTT
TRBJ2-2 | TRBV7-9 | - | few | CASSLRVDNTGELFF | TGTGCCAGCAGCTTACGAGTAGACAACACCGGGGAGCTGTTTTTT
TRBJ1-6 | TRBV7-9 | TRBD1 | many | CASAYERDSYNSPLHF | TGTGCCAGCGCATACGAAAGGGACAGCTATAATTCACCCCTCCACTTT
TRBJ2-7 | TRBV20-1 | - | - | CSARIWGGNSYEQYF | TGCAGTGCTAGAATTTGGGGGGGCAACTCCTACGAGCAGTACTTC
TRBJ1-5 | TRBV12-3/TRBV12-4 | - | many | CASSLASSNQPQHF | TGTGCCAGCTCCCTTGCCAGTAGCAATCAGCCCCAGCATTTT
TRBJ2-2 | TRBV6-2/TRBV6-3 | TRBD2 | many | CASRPGGSYTGELFF | TGTGCCAGCAGACCGGGCGGGAGCTACACCGGGGAGCTGTTTTTT